This TCR beta chain was identified in a study of cytotoxic CD8 clonotypes in ibrutinib-treated CLL. From germline, CDR1 is MDHEN and CDR2 SYDVKM. The CDR3 loop spans 12 amino acids. Trimming pared 9 bases from V and 4 bases from J, leaving 10 bases between. Repertoires were generated with immunoSEQ multiplex PCR, while TCRdb's copy carries only in-frame clones and drops some. The data hold about 140,000 clones, with approximately 80% observed a single time. Regarding the study as a whole: Relative to age-matched healthy donors, clonality at baseline was higher, and it tracked circulating CD8+ T-cell counts.

Worth noting for this clone: Its antigen is as yet unknown.

The material was PBMCs, obtained after 12 months of ibrutinib treatment. The origin of this receptor is a human donor with chronic lymphocytic leukemia. The chain has TRBV28 and TRBJ1-5, with D perhaps TRBD1 (6 bases). CDR3 in amino acids: CASGQTNQPQHF. CDR3 DNA sequence: TGTGCCAGTGGACAGACTAATCAGCCCCAGCATTTT.